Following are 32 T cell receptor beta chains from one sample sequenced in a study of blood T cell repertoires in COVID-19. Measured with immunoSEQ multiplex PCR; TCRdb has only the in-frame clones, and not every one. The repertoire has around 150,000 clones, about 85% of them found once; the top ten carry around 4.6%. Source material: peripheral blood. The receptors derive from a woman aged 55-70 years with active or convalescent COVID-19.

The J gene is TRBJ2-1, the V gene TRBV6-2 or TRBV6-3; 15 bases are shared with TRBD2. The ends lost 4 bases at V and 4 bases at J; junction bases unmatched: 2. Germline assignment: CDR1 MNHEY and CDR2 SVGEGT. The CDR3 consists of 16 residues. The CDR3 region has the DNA TGTGCCAGCAGTTCGGGACTAGCGGGGGGTTACAATGAGCAGTTCTTC. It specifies CASSSGLAGGYNEQFF.

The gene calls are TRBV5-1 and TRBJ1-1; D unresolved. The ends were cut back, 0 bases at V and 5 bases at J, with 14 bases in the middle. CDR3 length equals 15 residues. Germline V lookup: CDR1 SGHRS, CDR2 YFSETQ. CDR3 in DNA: TGCGCCAGCAGCTTGGGAGGTGTCGGAGGGACTGAAGCTTTCTTT. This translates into CASSLGGVGGTEAFF. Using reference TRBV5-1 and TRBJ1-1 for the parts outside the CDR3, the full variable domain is KAGVTQTPRYLIKTRGQQVTLSCSPISGHRSVSWYQQTPGQGLQFLFEYFSETQRNKGNFPGRFSGRQFSNSRSEMNVSTLELGDSALYLCASSLGGVGGTEAFFGQGTRLTVV.

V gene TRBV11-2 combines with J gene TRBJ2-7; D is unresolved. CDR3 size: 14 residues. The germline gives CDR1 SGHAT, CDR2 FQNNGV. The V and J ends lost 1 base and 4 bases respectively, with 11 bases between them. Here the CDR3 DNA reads TGTGCCAGCAGCTTAGCCCCTACTGTTTACGAGCAGTACTTC. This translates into CASSLAPTVYEQYF.

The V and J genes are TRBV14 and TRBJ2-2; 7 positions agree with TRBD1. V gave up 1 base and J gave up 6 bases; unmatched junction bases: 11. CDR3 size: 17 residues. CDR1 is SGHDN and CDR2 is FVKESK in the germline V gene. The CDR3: CASSQVTGYRLAGELFF. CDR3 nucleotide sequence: TGTGCCAGCAGCCAAGTGACAGGGTACCGATTAGCCGGGGAGCTGTTTTTT. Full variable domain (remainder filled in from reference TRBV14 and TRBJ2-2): EAGVTQFPSHSVIEKGQTVTLRCDPISGHDNLYWYRRVMGKEIKFLLHFVKESKQDESGMPNNRFLAERTGGTYSTLKVQPAELEDSGVYFCASSQVTGYRLAGELFFGEGSRLTVL.

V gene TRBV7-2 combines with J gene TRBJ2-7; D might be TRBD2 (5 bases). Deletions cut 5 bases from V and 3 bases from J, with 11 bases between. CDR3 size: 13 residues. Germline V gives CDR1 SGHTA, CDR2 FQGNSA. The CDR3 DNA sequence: TGTGCCAGCAGCCCCCTCCGGGACTACGAGCAGTACTTC. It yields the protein CASSPLRDYEQYF.

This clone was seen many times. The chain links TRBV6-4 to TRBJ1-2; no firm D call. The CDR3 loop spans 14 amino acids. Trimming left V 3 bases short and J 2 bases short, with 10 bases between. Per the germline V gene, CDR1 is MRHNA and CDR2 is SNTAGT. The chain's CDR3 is CASSDVWANYGYTF. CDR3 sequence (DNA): TGTGCCAGCAGTGATGTGTGGGCCAACTATGGCTACACCTTC.

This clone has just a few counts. The CDR3 here is CASSPQVAGTARAGELFF. CDR3 in DNA: TGTGCCAGCTCACCGCAAGTTGCCGGGACAGCCAGGGCCGGGGAGCTGTTTTTT. The V and J genes are TRBV18 and TRBJ2-2; 7 nucleotides align to TRBD1. This CDR3 region has 18 residues. The ends lost 3 bases at V and 6 bases at J; junction bases unmatched: 16. Germline CDR1 reads KGHSH; CDR2 reads LQKENI.

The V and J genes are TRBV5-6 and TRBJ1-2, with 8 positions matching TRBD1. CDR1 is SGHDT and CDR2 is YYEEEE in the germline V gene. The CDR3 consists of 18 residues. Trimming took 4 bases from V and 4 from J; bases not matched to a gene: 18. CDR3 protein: CASSRPGTGIGLGYGYTF. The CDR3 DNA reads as TGTGCCAGCAGCCGACCCGGGACAGGCATCGGCTTGGGCTATGGCTACACCTTC.

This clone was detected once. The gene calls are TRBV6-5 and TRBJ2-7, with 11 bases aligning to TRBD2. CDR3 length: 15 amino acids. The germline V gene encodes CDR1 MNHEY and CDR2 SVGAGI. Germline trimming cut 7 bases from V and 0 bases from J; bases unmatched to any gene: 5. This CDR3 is CASKLTSGASYEQYF. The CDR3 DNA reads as TGTGCCAGCAAACTGACTAGCGGGGCCTCCTACGAGCAGTACTTC.

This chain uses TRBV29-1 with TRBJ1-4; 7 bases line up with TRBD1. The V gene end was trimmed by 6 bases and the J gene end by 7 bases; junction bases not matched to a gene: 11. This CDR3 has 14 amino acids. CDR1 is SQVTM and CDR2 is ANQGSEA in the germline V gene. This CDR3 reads CSVAPGGRFEKLFF. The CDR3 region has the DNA TGCAGCGTCGCCCCAGGGGGGAGATTTGAAAAACTGTTTTTT.

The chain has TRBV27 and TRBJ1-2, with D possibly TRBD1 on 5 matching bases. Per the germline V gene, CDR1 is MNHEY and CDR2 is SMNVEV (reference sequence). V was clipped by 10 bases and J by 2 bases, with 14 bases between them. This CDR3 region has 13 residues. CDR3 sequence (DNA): TGTGCCACCCAGGGCGTGGGGAACTATGGCTACACCTTC. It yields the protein CATQGVGNYGYTF.

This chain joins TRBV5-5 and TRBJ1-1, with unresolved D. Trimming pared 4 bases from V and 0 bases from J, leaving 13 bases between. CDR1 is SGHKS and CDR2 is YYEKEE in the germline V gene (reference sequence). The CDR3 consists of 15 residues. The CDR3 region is CASSPHHDMNTEAFF. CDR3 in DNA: TGTGCCAGCAGCCCACATCATGACATGAACACTGAAGCTTTCTTT. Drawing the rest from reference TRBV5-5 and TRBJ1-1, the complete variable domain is DAGVTQSPTHLIKTRGQQVTLRCSPISGHKSVSWYQQVLGQGPQFIFQYYEKEERGRGNFPDRFSARQFPNYSSELNVNALLLGDSALYLCASSPHHDMNTEAFFGQGTRLTVV.

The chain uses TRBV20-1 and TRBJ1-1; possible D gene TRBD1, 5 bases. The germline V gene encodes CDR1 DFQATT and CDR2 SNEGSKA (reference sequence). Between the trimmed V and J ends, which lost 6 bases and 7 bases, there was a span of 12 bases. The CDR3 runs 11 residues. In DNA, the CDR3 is TGCAGTGCCTCCGGGACTGATGAAGCTTTCTTT. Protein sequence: CSASGTDEAFF.

CDR3 in amino acids: CAISESPYEKLFF. CDR3 coding DNA: TGTGCCATCAGTGAGTCTCCCTATGAAAAACTGTTTTTT. This chain connects TRBV10-3 to TRBJ1-4; D is unclear. Trimming stripped 0 bases from V and 6 bases from J, with 5 bases between. CDR1 ENHRY and CDR2 SYGVKD come from the germline V gene. There are 13 residues in the CDR3.

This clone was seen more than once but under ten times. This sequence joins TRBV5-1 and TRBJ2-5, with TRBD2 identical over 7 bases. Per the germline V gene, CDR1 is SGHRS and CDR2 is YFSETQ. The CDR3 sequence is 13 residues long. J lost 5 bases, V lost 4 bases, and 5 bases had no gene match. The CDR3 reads CASSKAGLETQYF. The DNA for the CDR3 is TGCGCCAGCAGCAAAGCGGGATTGGAGACCCAGTACTTC.

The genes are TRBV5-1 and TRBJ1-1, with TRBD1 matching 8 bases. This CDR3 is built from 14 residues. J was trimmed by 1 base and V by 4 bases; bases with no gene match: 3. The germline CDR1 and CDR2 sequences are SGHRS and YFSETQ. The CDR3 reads CASSPTGENTEAFF. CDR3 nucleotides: TGCGCCAGCAGCCCGACAGGGGAGAACACTGAAGCTTTCTTT.

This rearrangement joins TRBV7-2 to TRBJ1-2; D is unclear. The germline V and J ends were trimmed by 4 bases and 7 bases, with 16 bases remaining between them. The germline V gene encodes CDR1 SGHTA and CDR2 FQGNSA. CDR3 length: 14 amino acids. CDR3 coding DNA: TGTGCCAGCAGCTCAATGACTCTACCCGGTGGCTACACCTTC. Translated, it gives CASSSMTLPGGYTF.

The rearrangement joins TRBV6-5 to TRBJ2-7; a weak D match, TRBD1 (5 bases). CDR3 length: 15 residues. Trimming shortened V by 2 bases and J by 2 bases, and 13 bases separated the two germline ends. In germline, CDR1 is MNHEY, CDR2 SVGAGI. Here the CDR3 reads CASSYTYQGAYEQYF. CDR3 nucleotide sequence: TGTGCCAGCAGTTACACTTACCAGGGTGCCTACGAGCAGTACTTC.

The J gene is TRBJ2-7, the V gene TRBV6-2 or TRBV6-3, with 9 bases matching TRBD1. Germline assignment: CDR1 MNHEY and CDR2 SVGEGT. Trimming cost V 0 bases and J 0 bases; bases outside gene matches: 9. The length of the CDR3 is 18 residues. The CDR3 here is CASSYSLWGTGSSYEQYF. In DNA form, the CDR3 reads TGTGCCAGCAGTTACTCATTATGGGGGACAGGGAGCTCCTACGAGCAGTACTTC.

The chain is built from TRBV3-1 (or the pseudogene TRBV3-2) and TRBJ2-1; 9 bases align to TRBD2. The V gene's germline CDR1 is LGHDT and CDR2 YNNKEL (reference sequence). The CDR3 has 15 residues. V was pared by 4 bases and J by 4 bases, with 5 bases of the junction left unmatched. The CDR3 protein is CASSPRGGAYNEQFF. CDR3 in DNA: TGTGCCAGCAGCCCGCGCGGGGGGGCATACAATGAGCAGTTCTTC.

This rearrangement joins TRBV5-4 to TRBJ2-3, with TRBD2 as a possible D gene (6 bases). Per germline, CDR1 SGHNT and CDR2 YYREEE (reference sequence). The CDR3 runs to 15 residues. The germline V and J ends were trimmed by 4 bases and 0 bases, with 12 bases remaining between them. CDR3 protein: CASSRLADSTDTQYF. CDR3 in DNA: TGTGCCAGCAGCCGATTAGCGGATAGCACAGATACGCAGTATTTT.

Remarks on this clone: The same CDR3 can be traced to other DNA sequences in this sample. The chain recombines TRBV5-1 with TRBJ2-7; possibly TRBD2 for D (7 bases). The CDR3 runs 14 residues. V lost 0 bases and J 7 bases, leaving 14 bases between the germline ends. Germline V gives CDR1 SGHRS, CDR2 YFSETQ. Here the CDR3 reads CASSLVAGAGEQYF. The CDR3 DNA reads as TGCGCCAGCAGCTTGGTCGCGGGGGCGGGGGAGCAGTACTTC.

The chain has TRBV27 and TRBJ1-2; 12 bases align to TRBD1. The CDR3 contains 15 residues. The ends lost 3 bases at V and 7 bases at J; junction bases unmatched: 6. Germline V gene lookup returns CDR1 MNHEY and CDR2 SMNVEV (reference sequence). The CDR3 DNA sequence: TGTGCCAGCAGTTTGCGGGGACAGGGGGCGCTTGGCTACACCTTC. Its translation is CASSLRGQGALGYTF.

The DNA of the CDR3 is TGTGCCAGCAGTGACTTGAGCTCCTATAATTCACCCCTCCACTTT. This gives the protein CASSDLSSYNSPLHF. V and J are TRBV2 and TRBJ1-6; D is undetermined. Germline V CDR1 and CDR2: SNHLY, FYNNEI. CDR3 length: 15 amino acids. V was cut by 3 bases and J by 0 bases, with 6 bases left in between.

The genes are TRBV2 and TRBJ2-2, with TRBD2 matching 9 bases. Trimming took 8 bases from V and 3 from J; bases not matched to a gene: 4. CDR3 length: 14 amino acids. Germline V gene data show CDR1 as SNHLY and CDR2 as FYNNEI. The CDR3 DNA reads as TGTGCCAGCGCGGGACTAGCAGACACCGGGGAGCTGTTTTTT. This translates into CASAGLADTGELFF.

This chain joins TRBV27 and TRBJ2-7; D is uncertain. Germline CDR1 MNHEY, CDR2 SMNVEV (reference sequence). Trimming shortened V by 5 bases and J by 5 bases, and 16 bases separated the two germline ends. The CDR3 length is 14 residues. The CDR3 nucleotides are TGTGCCAGCAGTAAACGGAGTCTTGGTGACGAGCAGTACTTC. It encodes CASSKRSLGDEQYF.

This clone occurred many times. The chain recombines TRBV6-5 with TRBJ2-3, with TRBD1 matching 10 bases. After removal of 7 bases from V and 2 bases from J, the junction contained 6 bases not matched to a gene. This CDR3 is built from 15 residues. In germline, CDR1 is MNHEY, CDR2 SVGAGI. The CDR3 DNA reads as TGTGCCAGCACTCGGACAGGGGGTAACACAGATACGCAGTATTTT. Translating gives CASTRTGGNTDTQYF.

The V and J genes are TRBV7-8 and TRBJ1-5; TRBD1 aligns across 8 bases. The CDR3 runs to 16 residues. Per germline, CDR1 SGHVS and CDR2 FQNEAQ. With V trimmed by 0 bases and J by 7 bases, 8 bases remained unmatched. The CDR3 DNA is TGTGCCAGCAGCTTAGCGGCCAGGGGGCTGCCACAGCCCCAGCATTTT. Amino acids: CASSLAARGLPQPQHF.

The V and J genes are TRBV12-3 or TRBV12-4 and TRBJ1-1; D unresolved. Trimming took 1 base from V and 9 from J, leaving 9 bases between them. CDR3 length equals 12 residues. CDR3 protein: CASSLGGGKAFF. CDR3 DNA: TGTGCCAGCAGTTTAGGCGGAGGGAAAGCTTTCTTT.

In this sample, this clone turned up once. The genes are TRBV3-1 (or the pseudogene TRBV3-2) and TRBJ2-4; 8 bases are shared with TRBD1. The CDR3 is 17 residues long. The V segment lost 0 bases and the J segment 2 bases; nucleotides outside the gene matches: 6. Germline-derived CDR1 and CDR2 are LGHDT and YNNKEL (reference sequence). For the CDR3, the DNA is TGTGCCAGCAGCCAAGACCGCGGGACAGGCTCCAAAAACATTCAGTACTTC. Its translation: CASSQDRGTGSKNIQYF.

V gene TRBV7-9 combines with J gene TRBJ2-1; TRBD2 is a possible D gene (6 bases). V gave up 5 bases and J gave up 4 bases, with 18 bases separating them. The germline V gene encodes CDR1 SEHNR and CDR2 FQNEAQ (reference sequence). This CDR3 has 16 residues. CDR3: CASSNSLGGSYNEQFF. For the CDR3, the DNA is TGTGCCAGCAGCAACTCCCTCGGAGGGTCGTACAATGAGCAGTTCTTC.

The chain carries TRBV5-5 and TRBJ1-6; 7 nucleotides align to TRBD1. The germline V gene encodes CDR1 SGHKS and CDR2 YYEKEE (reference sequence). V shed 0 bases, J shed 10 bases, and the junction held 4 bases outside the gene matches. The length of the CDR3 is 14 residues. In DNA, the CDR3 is TGTGCCAGCAGCTTGGAACAGGGGCGATCACCCCTCCACTTT. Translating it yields CASSLEQGRSPLHF.